These 4 T cell receptor beta chains share one sample of origin, sequenced in a study of cytomegalovirus exposure and HLA in healthy donors. Profiled with immunoSEQ multiplex PCR; TCRdb holds only in-frame clones, not every one. The top ten hold 1.5% to 2% of the sample, which has about 56,000 clones, approximately 93% seen once. The specimen sequenced was PBMCs. The receptors come from a woman aged 18-29 years in good health and CMV-seropositive.

The chain employs TRBV28 and TRBJ1-6, with a possible D match to TRBD1 (6 bases). The V end lost 4 bases, the J end lost 0 bases, and 19 bases lay between the germline ends. Germline CDR1 is MDHEN and CDR2 is SYDVKM. The CDR3 has 19 amino acids. This CDR3 reads CASSSGVVQGLSYNSPLHF. CDR3 DNA sequence: TGTGCCAGCAGTTCTGGGGTTGTACAGGGTCTCTCCTATAATTCACCCCTCCACTTT.

The chain has TRBV28 and TRBJ1-3; 7 nucleotides align to TRBD1. Germline V lookup: CDR1 MDHEN, CDR2 SYDVKM. The CDR3 is 16 amino acids. Trimming removed 6 bases from V and 0 bases from J; junction bases left unmatched: 8. CDR3: CASRVTGPRSGNTIYF. CDR3 sequence (DNA): TGTGCCAGCAGAGTGACAGGGCCTCGCTCTGGAAACACCATATATTTT.

The chain combines TRBV5-1 with TRBJ1-6; D may be TRBD1 (6 bases). The CDR3 has 14 amino acids. Germline CDR1 SGHRS, CDR2 YFSETQ. Trimming pared 4 bases from V and 10 bases from J, leaving 15 bases between. The CDR3 reads CASSRGQTGSPLHF. CDR3 DNA sequence: TGCGCCAGCAGCAGAGGACAGACCGGGTCACCCCTCCACTTT.

CDR3 bases: TGTGCCAGCAGCGGACAGGGACAGATCGAGCAGTACTTC. Protein product: CASSGQGQIEQYF. The gene calls are TRBV2 and TRBJ2-7; TRBD1 agrees at 8 bases. Germline lookup yields CDR1 SNHLY and CDR2 FYNNEI. The CDR3 runs 13 residues. With V trimmed by 6 bases and J by 6 bases, 7 bases remained unmatched.